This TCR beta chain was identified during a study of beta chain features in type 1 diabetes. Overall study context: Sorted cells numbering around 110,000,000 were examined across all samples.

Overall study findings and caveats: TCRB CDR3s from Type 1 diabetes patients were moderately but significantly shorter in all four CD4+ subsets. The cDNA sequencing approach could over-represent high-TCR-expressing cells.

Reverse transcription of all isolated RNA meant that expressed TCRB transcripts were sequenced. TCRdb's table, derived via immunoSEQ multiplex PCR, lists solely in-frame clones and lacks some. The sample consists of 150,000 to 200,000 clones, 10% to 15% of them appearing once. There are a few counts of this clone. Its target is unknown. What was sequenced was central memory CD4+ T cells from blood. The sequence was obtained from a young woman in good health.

This CDR3 is CASSALPGLAVYEQYF. CDR3 bases: TGTGCCAGCAGCGCTTTACCGGGACTAGCCGTCTACGAGCAGTACTTC. The rearrangement links TRBV9 to TRBJ2-7, with TRBD2 matching 9 bases. Germline V gene lookup returns CDR1 SGDLS and CDR2 YYNGEE. The CDR3 spans 16 residues. Trimming at V came to 3 bases and at J to 3 bases, leaving 10 bases not matched to a gene.